A single sample is the source of the 20 T cell receptor beta chains below, sequenced in a study of cytomegalovirus exposure and HLA in healthy donors. Amplification used 60 Vbeta primers and 13 Jbeta primers. Measured with immunoSEQ multiplex PCR; TCRdb has only the in-frame clones, and not every one. The table has 210,000 or so clones, around 86% seen once. The sequenced material came from PBMCs. These receptors all come from a man aged 25-45 years in good health and CMV-seronegative.

This clone was counted a single time. Different DNA sequences within this sample yield the same CDR3. The J gene is TRBJ1-3, the V gene TRBV28; perhaps TRBD1 as D (6 bases). V lost 5 bases, J lost 0 bases, and 17 bases lay in between. The CDR3 consists of 17 residues. Germline assignment: CDR1 MDHEN and CDR2 SYDVKM. In DNA form, the CDR3 reads TGTGCCAGCAGTAGCAGGCAGGGGCCTTTCTCTGGAAACACCATATATTTT. Translating gives CASSSRQGPFSGNTIYF.

Points on this clone: A read error may account for a junction end that differs from germline. V is TRBV7-7 and J is TRBJ2-1; 10 positions agree with TRBD2. Germline CDR1 reads SSHAT; CDR2 reads FNYEAQ (reference sequence). The CDR3 covers 15 residues. The CDR3 spells CASSLGPSGSNEQFF. As DNA, the CDR3 is TGTGCTAGCAGCTTAGGGCCTAGCGGGAGCAATGAGCAGTTCTTC.

This clone was counted once. The chain uses TRBV10-2 and TRBJ1-4; 10 bases fit TRBD1. Looked up from germline, CDR1 is WSHSY and CDR2 is SAAADI. The CDR3 totals 15 residues. The trim removed 6 bases at V and 2 bases at J, leaving 3 bases unmatched. The CDR3 nucleotides are TGCGCCAGCAGGGGGACAGGGGTGACTAATGAAAAACTGTTTTTT. Translating it yields CASRGTGVTNEKLFF.

This chain joins TRBV7-2 and TRBJ2-5; tentatively, D is TRBD2 (5 bases). The germline V and J ends were trimmed by 8 bases and 4 bases, with 17 bases remaining between them. Germline assignment: CDR1 SGHTA and CDR2 FQGNSA. This CDR3 comprises 14 residues. The CDR3 nucleotides read TGTGCCAGCCTAGGATCTTCCGCGGGAGAGACCCAGTACTTC. It specifies CASLGSSAGETQYF.

The chain uses TRBV19 and TRBJ2-1; 10 nucleotides align to TRBD1. Germline assignment: CDR1 LNHDA and CDR2 SQIVND (reference sequence). The V gene end was trimmed by 5 bases and the J gene end by 9 bases; junction bases not matched to a gene: 10. CDR3 size: 15 residues. CDR3 DNA: TGTGCCAGTAGTCCCGGGACAGGGGTATCCGGTGAGCAGTTCTTC. Encoded protein: CASSPGTGVSGEQFF. Together with reference TRBV19 and TRBJ2-1, the CDR3 gives the full variable domain: DGGITQSPKYLFRKEGQNVTLSCEQNLNHDAMYWYRQDPGQGLRLIYYSQIVNDFQKGDIAEGYSVSREKKESFPLTVTSAQKNPTAFYLCASSPGTGVSGEQFFGPGTRLTVL.

This chain joins TRBV5-5 and TRBJ2-2, with D possibly being TRBD2 (6 bases). V lost 3 bases and J 5 bases, leaving 20 bases between the germline ends. Germline CDR1 is SGHKS and CDR2 is YYEKEE (reference sequence). This CDR3 has 17 residues. The CDR3 reads CASSWDPPLGGTGELFF. DNA for the CDR3: TGTGCCAGCAGCTGGGACCCCCCCTTGGGAGGTACCGGGGAGCTGTTTTTT.

This clone has just one count. This chain joins TRBV6-5 and TRBJ1-1; no firm D call. The germline gives CDR1 MNHEY, CDR2 SVGAGI. The CDR3 consists of 15 residues. V lost 0 bases and J 3 bases, leaving 11 bases between the germline ends. CDR3 in DNA: TGTGCCAGCAGTTACTCTCAGCGCGTAGACACTGAAGCTTTCTTT. As protein: CASSYSQRVDTEAFF.

V and J are TRBV13 and TRBJ2-7; D gene unclear. The CDR3 sequence is 13 residues long. Trimming took off 5 bases at V and 0 bases at J, with 8 bases between the two ends. The germline V gene encodes CDR1 PRHDT and CDR2 FYEKMQ (reference sequence). CDR3 sequence reads: CASSQHSSYEQYF. The CDR3 nucleotides are TGTGCCAGCAGCCAACACAGCTCCTACGAGCAGTACTTC.

The chain links TRBV15 to TRBJ1-3; D gene unclear. This CDR3 comprises 16 residues. The germline V gene encodes CDR1 LNHNV and CDR2 YYDKDF (reference sequence). The V end lost 0 bases, the J end lost 1 base, and 10 bases lay between the germline ends. CDR3 DNA sequence: TGTGCCACCAGCAGAGAAGTGTCGAGGTCTGGAAACACCATATATTTT. Its translation: CATSREVSRSGNTIYF. The whole variable domain, filled in from reference TRBV15 and TRBJ1-3, reads DAMVIQNPRYQVTQFGKPVTLSCSQTLNHNVMYWYQQKSSQAPKLLFHYYDKDFNNEADTPDNFQSRRPNTSFCFLDIRSPGLGDTAMYLCATSREVSRSGNTIYFGEGSWLTVV.

The genes are TRBV7-2 and TRBJ2-7; tentatively, D is TRBD1 (5 bases). Germline V gene lookup returns CDR1 SGHTA and CDR2 FQGNSA. V lost 1 base and J 4 bases, leaving 11 bases between the germline ends. The CDR3 sequence is 14 residues long. CDR3 DNA: TGTGCCAGCAGCTTAGAGTTGGGGCGGTACGAGCAGTACTTC. This translates into CASSLELGRYEQYF.

The chain uses TRBV11-3 and TRBJ2-5; 8 nucleotides agree with TRBD2. The CDR3 loop spans 13 amino acids. Looked up from germline, CDR1 is SGHNT and CDR2 is YENEEA. After removal of 8 bases from V and 2 bases from J, the junction contained 4 bases not matched to a gene. CDR3 DNA: TGTGCCAGCGCCACTAGCGGTCAAGAGACCCAGTACTTC. Encoded protein: CASATSGQETQYF.

A note on this clone: The limits of the CDR3 on the DNA are not certain, so only TCRdb's listed CDR3 is given. The chain carries TRBV28 and TRBJ2-2; the tabulated D call, TRBD1, remains unverified against the DNA. The CDR3 is 18 residues long, ends included. Looked up from germline, CDR1 is MDHEN and CDR2 is SYDVKM. The CDR3 loop reads CASSSSRQELPMLGELFF.

The chain recombines TRBV5-4 with TRBJ1-2; 8 nucleotides align to TRBD1. This CDR3 has 13 residues. J gave up 7 bases and V 4 bases, and 6 bases lay outside the gene matches. CDR1 and CDR2 (germline): SGHNT, YYREEE (reference sequence). The CDR3 sequence is CASSLGQGGGYTF. CDR3 nucleotides: TGTGCCAGCAGCCTTGGACAGGGAGGTGGCTACACCTTC.

The V gene is TRBV28, the J gene TRBJ1-2; the match to TRBD1 covers 9 bases. With 5 bases clipped from V and 5 bases from J, the junction kept 18 bases outside the gene matches. The CDR3 is made up of 18 amino acids. Looked up from germline, CDR1 is MDHEN and CDR2 is SYDVKM. This chain's CDR3 is CASSTKRTGEVVYYGYTF. The DNA for the CDR3 is TGTGCCAGCAGTACTAAGCGGACAGGGGAGGTTGTCTATTATGGCTACACCTTC.

J is TRBJ1-2 and V is TRBV28; 7 positions agree with TRBD1. Losses at the gene ends were 10 bases for V and 8 bases for J; bases not matched to a gene: 10. This CDR3 is 12 amino acids long. Germline CDR1 is MDHEN and CDR2 is SYDVKM. As DNA, the CDR3 is TGTGCCATCCCCGCGGGACAGAGCGGCTACACCTTC. Amino acids: CAIPAGQSGYTF.

This clone has a handful of counts. The J gene is TRBJ1-2, the V gene TRBV6-1; TRBD1 matches 11 bases. This CDR3 has 15 amino acids. Germline CDR1 MNHNS, CDR2 SASEGT. V lost 5 bases and J lost 5; bases outside the gene matches: 7. For the CDR3, the DNA is TGTGCCAGCAGTTCGGGACAGGGGGTTAGGTATGGCTACACCTTC. It yields the protein CASSSGQGVRYGYTF.

The chain is built from TRBV19 and TRBJ2-7, with D perhaps matching TRBD2 (6 bases). Germline V lookup: CDR1 LNHDA, CDR2 SQIVND (reference sequence). The CDR3 consists of 13 residues. The V end lost 3 bases, the J end lost 2 bases, and 8 bases lay between the germline ends. The CDR3 DNA reads TGTGCCAGTAGTATTGGAGGGGCCTACGAGCAGTACTTC. The encoded protein is CASSIGGAYEQYF.

This clone was detected a few times. CDR3 nucleotides: TGTGCCAGCCGCGGGAACTACGAGCAGTACTTC. Amino acid sequence: CASRGNYEQYF. The chain links TRBV6-5 to TRBJ2-7; the D gene is possibly TRBD2 (6 bases). The CDR3 is 11 amino acids. Trimming took off 8 bases at V and 3 bases at J, with 8 bases between the two ends. Germline V gene lookup returns CDR1 MNHEY and CDR2 SVGAGI.

This rearrangement joins TRBV28 to TRBJ2-4; 7 bases map to TRBD1. CDR1 MDHEN and CDR2 SYDVKM come from the germline V gene. V gave up 2 bases and J gave up 10 bases; unmatched junction bases: 2. There are 12 residues in the CDR3. CDR3: CASSLGTAIQYF. The CDR3 nucleotides read TGTGCCAGCAGTTTAGGGACAGCAATTCAGTACTTC.

The rearrangement uses TRBV5-1 and TRBJ1-2, with TRBD1 matching 9 bases. The J segment lost 0 bases and the V segment lost 5 bases, leaving 8 bases of the junction unmatched. The CDR3 is 16 residues long. Germline loops: CDR1 SGHRS, CDR2 YFSETQ. CDR3 loop: CASRLTGGGPNYGYTF. CDR3 coding DNA: TGCGCCAGCAGATTGACAGGGGGGGGACCTAACTATGGCTACACCTTC. The full variable domain, completed using reference TRBV5-1 and TRBJ1-2, is KAGVTQTPRYLIKTRGQQVTLSCSPISGHRSVSWYQQTPGQGLQFLFEYFSETQRNKGNFPGRFSGRQFSNSRSEMNVSTLELGDSALYLCASRLTGGGPNYGYTFGSGTRLTVV.